These 24 T cell receptor beta chains were sequenced from one sample in a study of CD8 T cells in Susac syndrome. After extraction with the RNeasy kit, about 0.5 to 1 ug of the RNA was reverse transcribed using random hexamers. TCRdb fed the immunoSEQ multiplex PCR reads into MiXCR, producing one record per CDR3 protein. The table shows some 300,000 distinct CDR3 sequences, with around 89% occurring only once. The specimen sequenced was CD8+ T cells from PBMCs. These receptors were taken from a human donor with multiple sclerosis.

The V gene is TRBV30, the J gene TRBJ2-7, with no clear D. CDR1 and CDR2 (germline): GTSNPN, SVGIG (reference sequence). The CDR3 sequence is 14 residues long. V lost 1 base and J 6 bases, leaving 16 bases between the germline ends. The CDR3 sequence is CAWSGGSSDLEQYF. Here the CDR3 DNA reads TGTGCCTGGAGTGGGGGTTCCTCGGACCTCGAGCAGTACTTC. The variable domain in full, completed from reference TRBV30 and TRBJ2-7, reads SQTIHQWPATLVQPVGSPLSLECTVEGTSNPNLYWYRQAAGRGLQLLFYSVGIGQISSEVPQNLSASRPQDRQFILSSKKLLLSDSGFYLCAWSGGSSDLEQYFGPGTRLTVT.

The chain recombines TRBV12-3 or TRBV12-4 with TRBJ1-4; no definite D call. The V and J ends lost 4 bases and 0 bases respectively, with 9 bases between them. The CDR3 loop spans 15 amino acids. The CDR3 spells CASSSDGPTNEKLFF. The CDR3 nucleotides are TGTGCCAGCAGTTCAGACGGACCAACTAATGAAAAACTGTTTTTT.

The chain combines TRBV2 with TRBJ2-3; D is unclear. Trimming shortened V by 7 bases and J by 2 bases, and 16 bases separated the two germline ends. This CDR3 contains 15 residues. Germline lookup yields CDR1 SNHLY and CDR2 FYNNEI. CDR3 amino acids: CASTLQETSTDTQYF. The CDR3 DNA reads as TGTGCCAGCACCCTACAAGAGACTTCCACAGATACGCAGTATTTT.

This clonotype appeared a few times. This chain links TRBV29-1 with TRBJ2-7; TRBD2 agrees at 7 bases. The germline CDR1 and CDR2 sequences are SQVTM and ANQGSEA. The CDR3 spans 13 residues. With V trimmed by 3 bases and J by 7 bases, 9 bases remained unmatched. The CDR3 here is CSVEGGVVWEQYF. The CDR3 DNA reads as TGCAGCGTTGAGGGAGGGGTAGTTTGGGAGCAGTACTTC.

The CDR3 is CASSQDPPVLTGTEAFF. DNA of the CDR3: TGTGCCAGCAGCCAAGATCCTCCAGTCCTCACAGGCACTGAAGCTTTCTTT. The chain has TRBV14 and TRBJ1-1, with D perhaps matching TRBD1 (5 bases). Trimming shortened V by 0 bases and J by 4 bases, and 18 bases separated the two germline ends. CDR3 length: 17 residues. The germline V gene has CDR1 SGHDN and CDR2 FVKESK.

This clonotype was counted only a few times. V and J are TRBV6-2 or TRBV6-3 and TRBJ2-1; 12 positions agree with TRBD2. CDR1 MNHEY and CDR2 SVGEGT come from the germline V gene. The CDR3 extends over 16 amino acids. The junction had 6 bases not matched to a gene; V was cut back by 4 bases and J by 5 bases. For the CDR3, the DNA is TGTGCCAGCAGTTCGATCACTAGCGGGAGGCACAATGAGCAGTTCTTC. It translates to CASSSITSGRHNEQFF.

CDR3 DNA: TGTGCCAGCAGCCCAACCGGGACTAGCGGAGGGAGCTCCTACAATGAGCAGTTCTTC. Amino acids: CASSPTGTSGGSSYNEQFF. The chain has TRBV13 and TRBJ2-1; TRBD2 matches at 11 bases. With V trimmed by 5 bases and J by 0 bases, 12 bases remained unmatched. Germline CDR1 is PRHDT and CDR2 is FYEKMQ (reference sequence). The CDR3 loop spans 19 amino acids.

V and J are TRBV2 and TRBJ2-2; 12 bases line up with TRBD2. V lost 9 bases and J lost 6; bases outside the gene matches: 5. Germline V gene sequence: CDR1 SNHLY, CDR2 FYNNEI. The length of the CDR3 is 14 residues. CDR3 loop: CASRLAGASGELFF. The CDR3 DNA sequence: TGTGCCAGTAGACTAGCGGGAGCCTCCGGGGAGCTGTTTTTT.

The chain couples TRBV7-8 to TRBJ2-1; 10 nucleotides agree with TRBD2. The trim removed 5 bases at V and 4 bases at J, leaving 5 bases unmatched. The V gene's germline CDR1 is SGHVS and CDR2 FQNEAQ. The CDR3 runs 15 residues. This chain's CDR3 is CASSQTSGPYNEQFF. The CDR3 bases are TGTGCCAGCAGCCAGACTAGCGGGCCTTACAATGAGCAGTTCTTC.

This chain links TRBV4-1 with TRBJ2-1; 9 nucleotides align to TRBD1. Trimming cost V 1 base and J 12 bases; bases outside gene matches: 7. The CDR3 totals 14 residues. Germline CDR1 reads MGHRA; CDR2 reads YSYEKL. The DNA of the CDR3 is TGCGCCAGCAGCCAAGGGACAGGGGTGGACGGGCAGTTCTTC. This encodes CASSQGTGVDGQFF.

The CDR3 nucleotides are TGTGCCAGCAGTTTATTGGGCCTGTACAATGAGCAGTTCTTC. Encoded protein: CASSLLGLYNEQFF. The J gene is TRBJ2-1, the V gene TRBV28; D not certain. This CDR3 is built from 14 residues. Trimming pared 1 base from V and 4 bases from J, leaving 8 bases between. Germline CDR1 MDHEN, CDR2 SYDVKM.

The rearrangement uses TRBV7-8 and TRBJ1-2; D possibly corresponds to TRBD1 (5 bases). V lost 1 base and J lost 10, with 13 bases in between. CDR3 length: 13 amino acids. Germline CDR1 is SGHVS and CDR2 is FQNEAQ. CDR3 DNA: TGTGCCAGCAGCTTAGGATGGGACGGTGACTACACCTTC. It encodes CASSLGWDGDYTF. Supplemented by reference TRBV7-8 and TRBJ1-2, the full variable domain reads GAGVSQSPRYKVAKRGQDVALRCDPISGHVSLFWYQQALGQGPEFLTYFQNEAQLDKSGLPSDRFFAERPEGSVSTLKIQRTQQEDSAVYLCASSLGWDGDYTFGSGTRLTVV.

The gene calls are TRBV9 and TRBJ2-2; 8 bases match TRBD1. CDR3 length: 15 residues. With 3 bases clipped from V and 3 bases from J, the junction kept 4 bases outside the gene matches. Germline V gene sequence: CDR1 SGDLS, CDR2 YYNGEE. The CDR3 loop is CASSAGGVHTGELFF. CDR3 bases: TGTGCCAGCAGCGCAGGGGGCGTACACACCGGGGAGCTGTTTTTT.

The chain employs TRBV9 and TRBJ2-1; 9 bases are shared with TRBD2. The V gene end was trimmed by 4 bases and the J gene end by 4 bases; junction bases not matched to a gene: 9. Germline lookup yields CDR1 SGDLS and CDR2 YYNGEE. The CDR3 loop spans 16 amino acids. CDR3 nucleotides: TGTGCCAGCAGCCCCACGACGGCGGGAGGGTACAATGAGCAGTTCTTC. It translates to CASSPTTAGGYNEQFF.

V and J are TRBV30 and TRBJ2-7; 7 bases are shared with TRBD1. Germline CDR1 reads GTSNPN; CDR2 reads SVGIG (reference sequence). CDR3 length: 13 amino acids. Germline trimming cut 6 bases from V and 3 bases from J; bases unmatched to any gene: 8. The CDR3 reads CACGQETYYEQYF. The CDR3 DNA reads as TGTGCCTGCGGACAGGAGACATACTACGAGCAGTACTTC. Complete variable domain (other parts from reference TRBV30 and TRBJ2-7): SQTIHQWPATLVQPVGSPLSLECTVEGTSNPNLYWYRQAAGRGLQLLFYSVGIGQISSEVPQNLSASRPQDRQFILSSKKLLLSDSGFYLCACGQETYYEQYFGPGTRLTVT.

The chain combines TRBV28 with TRBJ2-5; D is perhaps TRBD1 or TRBD2 (5 bases each). The CDR3 consists of 16 residues. The V gene lost 3 bases and the J gene lost 3 bases, with 17 bases spanning the gap. CDR1 is MDHEN and CDR2 is SYDVKM in the germline V gene. This chain's CDR3 is CASSFPEGSLKETQYF. The CDR3 DNA is TGTGCCAGCAGTTTTCCCGAGGGGAGCTTGAAAGAGACCCAGTACTTC.

The V and J genes are TRBV20-1 and TRBJ2-7, with 9 bases matching TRBD1. V lost 0 bases to trimming and J lost 6 bases; unmatched junction nucleotides: 9. CDR3 length: 15 amino acids. Germline values: CDR1 DFQATT, CDR2 SNEGSKA (reference sequence). The CDR3 nucleotides read TGCAGTGCTAGAGATTCCGGGACAGGGACCAGCGAGCAGTACTTC. It translates to CSARDSGTGTSEQYF.

The V and J genes are TRBV28 and TRBJ2-3; D unclear. The CDR3 is 13 residues long. V shed 3 bases and J shed 1 base, with 5 bases lying between them. Germline V CDR1 and CDR2: MDHEN, SYDVKM. The CDR3 protein is CASSLVRTDTQYF. The CDR3 DNA reads TGTGCCAGCAGTTTGGTCCGCACAGATACGCAGTATTTT.

The chain combines TRBV4-3 with TRBJ1-5, with D tentatively TRBD1 (6 bases). The V end was cut by 2 bases, the J end by 3 bases, with 17 bases between. Germline lookup yields CDR1 LGHNA and CDR2 YSLEER. This CDR3 spans 17 amino acids. The CDR3 reads CASSQIYGDTVNQPQHF. Here the CDR3 DNA reads TGCGCCAGCAGCCAAATATATGGGGACACCGTCAATCAGCCCCAGCATTTT.

J is TRBJ2-6 and V is TRBV6-2 or TRBV6-3; a weak D match, TRBD2 (5 bases). This CDR3 is 13 amino acids long. CDR1 is MNHEY and CDR2 is SVGEGT in the germline V gene. V lost 7 bases and J 2 bases, leaving 6 bases between the germline ends. CDR3 DNA: TGTGCCAGCACCGGGGCTGGGGCCAACGTCCTGACTTTC. It translates to CASTGAGANVLTF.

The V call is TRBV3-1, the J call TRBJ2-5; D possibly corresponds to TRBD2 (7 bases). The CDR3 extends over 15 amino acids. The germline V gene has CDR1 LGHDT and CDR2 YNNKEL (reference sequence). Trimming cost V 0 bases and J 7 bases, with 15 bases left between them. In nucleotides, the CDR3 is TGTGCCAGCAGCCAAGACTGGGGGGCGGGAGCGACCCAGTACTTC. This gives the protein CASSQDWGAGATQYF.

This chain connects TRBV15 to TRBJ2-5, with TRBD1 identical over 8 bases. Unmatched junction bases numbered 7, after V lost 3 bases and J lost 4 bases. Germline assignment: CDR1 LNHNV and CDR2 YYDKDF (reference sequence). The CDR3 consists of 15 residues. In DNA, the CDR3 is TGTGCCACCAGCAGTCCCGGACAGGGCGGAGAGACCCAGTACTTC. Protein sequence: CATSSPGQGGETQYF.

The chain uses TRBV15 and TRBJ2-3; TRBD1 aligns across 10 bases. The CDR3 has 15 amino acids. Germline V gene sequence: CDR1 LNHNV, CDR2 YYDKDF (reference sequence). The ends lost 4 bases at V and 3 bases at J; junction bases unmatched: 4. CDR3 in DNA: TGTGCCACCAGCACCGGGACAGGGGAGACAGATACGCAGTATTTT. This sequence encodes CATSTGTGETDTQYF.

The chain carries TRBV10-3 and TRBJ2-7, with D tentatively TRBD2 (6 bases). V lost 3 bases to trimming and J lost 2 bases, with 14 bases between them. Germline V gene sequence: CDR1 ENHRY, CDR2 SYGVKD. This CDR3 spans 15 amino acids. The CDR3, as DNA: TGTGCCATCAGTGAACGCGGGGCCATCCCCTACGAGCAGTACTTC. Protein product: CAISERGAIPYEQYF.